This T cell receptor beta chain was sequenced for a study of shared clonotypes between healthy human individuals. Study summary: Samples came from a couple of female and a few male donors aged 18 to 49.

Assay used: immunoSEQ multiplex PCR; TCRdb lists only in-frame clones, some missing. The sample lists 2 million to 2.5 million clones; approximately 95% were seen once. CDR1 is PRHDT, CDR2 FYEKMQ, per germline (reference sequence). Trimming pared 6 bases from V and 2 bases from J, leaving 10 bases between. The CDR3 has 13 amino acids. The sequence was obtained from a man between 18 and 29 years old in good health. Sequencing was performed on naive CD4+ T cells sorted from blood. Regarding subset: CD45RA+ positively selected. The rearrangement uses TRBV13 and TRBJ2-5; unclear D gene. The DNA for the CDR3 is TGTGCCAGCAGTTGGGTGGGGCAAGAGACCCAGTACTTC. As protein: CASSWVGQETQYF.